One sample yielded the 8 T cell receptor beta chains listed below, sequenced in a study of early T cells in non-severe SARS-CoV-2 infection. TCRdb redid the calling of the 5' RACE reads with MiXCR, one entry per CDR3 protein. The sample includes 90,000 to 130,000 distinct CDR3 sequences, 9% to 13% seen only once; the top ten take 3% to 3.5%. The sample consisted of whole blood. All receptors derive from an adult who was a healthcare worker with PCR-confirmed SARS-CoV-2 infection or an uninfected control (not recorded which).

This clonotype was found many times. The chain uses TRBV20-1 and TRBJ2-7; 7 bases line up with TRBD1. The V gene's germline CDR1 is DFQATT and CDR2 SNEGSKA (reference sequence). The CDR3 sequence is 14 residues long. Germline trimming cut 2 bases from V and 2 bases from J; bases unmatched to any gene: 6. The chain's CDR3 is CSARSYRGTYEQYF. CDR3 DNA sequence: TGCAGTGCTAGATCGTACAGGGGAACCTACGAGCAGTACTTC.

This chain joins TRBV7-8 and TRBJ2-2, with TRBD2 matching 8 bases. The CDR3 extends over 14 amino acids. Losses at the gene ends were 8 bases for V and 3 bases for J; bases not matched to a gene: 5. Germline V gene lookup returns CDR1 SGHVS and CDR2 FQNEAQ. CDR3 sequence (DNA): TGTGCCAGCTCCGGGAGGGTGGACACCGGGGAGCTGTTTTTT. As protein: CASSGRVDTGELFF.

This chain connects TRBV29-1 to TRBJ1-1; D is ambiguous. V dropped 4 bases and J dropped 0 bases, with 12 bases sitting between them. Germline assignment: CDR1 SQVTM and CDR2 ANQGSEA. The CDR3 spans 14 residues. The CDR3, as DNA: TGCAGCGTTGGGGGAGTCGATTTGAACACTGAAGCTTTCTTT. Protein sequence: CSVGGVDLNTEAFF.

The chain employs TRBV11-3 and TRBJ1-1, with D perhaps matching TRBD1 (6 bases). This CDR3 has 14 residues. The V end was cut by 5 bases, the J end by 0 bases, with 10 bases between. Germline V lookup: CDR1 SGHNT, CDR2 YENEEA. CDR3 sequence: CASSPGQMNTEAFF. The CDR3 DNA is TGTGCCAGCAGCCCTGGACAGATGAACACTGAAGCTTTCTTT.

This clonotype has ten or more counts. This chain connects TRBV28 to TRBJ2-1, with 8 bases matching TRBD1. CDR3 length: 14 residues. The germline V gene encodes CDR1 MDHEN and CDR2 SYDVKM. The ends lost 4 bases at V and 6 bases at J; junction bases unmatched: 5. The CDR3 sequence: CASSSGGEGNEQFF. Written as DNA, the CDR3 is TGTGCCAGCAGTTCAGGGGGCGAGGGCAATGAGCAGTTCTTC.

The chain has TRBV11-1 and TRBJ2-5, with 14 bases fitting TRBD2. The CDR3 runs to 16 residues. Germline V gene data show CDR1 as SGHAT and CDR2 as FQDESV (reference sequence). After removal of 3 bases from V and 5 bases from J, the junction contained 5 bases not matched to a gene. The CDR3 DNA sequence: TGTGCCAGCAGCTTGGGGACTAGCGGGAGCGTTGAGACCCAGTACTTC. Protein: CASSLGTSGSVETQYF.

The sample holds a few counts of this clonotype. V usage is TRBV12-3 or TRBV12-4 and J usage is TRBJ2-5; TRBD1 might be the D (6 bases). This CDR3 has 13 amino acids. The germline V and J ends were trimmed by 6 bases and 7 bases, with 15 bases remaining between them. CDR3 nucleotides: TGTGCCAGCAGCTATGGGGGCGAGGGGACCCAGTACTTC. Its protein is CASSYGGEGTQYF.

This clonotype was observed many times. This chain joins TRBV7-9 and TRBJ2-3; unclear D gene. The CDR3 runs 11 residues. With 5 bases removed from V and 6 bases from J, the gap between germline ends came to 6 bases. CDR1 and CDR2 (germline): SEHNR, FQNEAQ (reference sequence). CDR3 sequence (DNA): TGTGCCAGCAGCATGCTGGATACGCAGTATTTT. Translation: CASSMLDTQYF. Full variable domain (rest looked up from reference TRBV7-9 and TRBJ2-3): DTGVSQNPRHKITKRGQNVTFRCDPISEHNRLYWYRQTLGQGPEFLTYFQNEAQLEKSRLLSDRFSAERPKGSFSTLEIQRTEQGDSAMYLCASSMLDTQYFGPGTRLTVL.